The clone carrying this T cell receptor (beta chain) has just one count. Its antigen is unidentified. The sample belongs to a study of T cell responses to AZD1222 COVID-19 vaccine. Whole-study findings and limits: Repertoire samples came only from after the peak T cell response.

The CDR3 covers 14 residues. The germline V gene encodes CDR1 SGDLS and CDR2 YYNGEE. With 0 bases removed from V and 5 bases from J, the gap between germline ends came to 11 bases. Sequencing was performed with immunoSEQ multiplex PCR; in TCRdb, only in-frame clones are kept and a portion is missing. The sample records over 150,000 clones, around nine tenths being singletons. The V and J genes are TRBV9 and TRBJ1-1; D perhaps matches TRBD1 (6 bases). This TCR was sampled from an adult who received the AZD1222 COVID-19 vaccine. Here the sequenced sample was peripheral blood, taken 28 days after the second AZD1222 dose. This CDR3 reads CASSVAPGDTEAFF. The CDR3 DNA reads TGTGCCAGCAGCGTAGCCCCAGGGGATACTGAAGCTTTCTTT.